This T cell receptor beta chain is drawn from a study of shared clonotypes between healthy human individuals (dated by TCRdb to 2018 to 2020). Concerning the study at large: The cohort comprised two women and a few men aged 18 to 49 years. For each donor, CD4 naive and CD4 memory were each given three plates, CD8 naive was given two plates, and CD8 memory was given one plate. To estimate repertoire size and how much clonotypes are shared between individuals, the study performed deep sequencing of blood TCR repertoires from roughly five healthy adults. Libraries were prepared and TCR repertoires were sequenced by different laboratories using diverse techniques, in order to increase sequencing depth and limit assay-specific biases. Between about 0.9 and 9 billion PBMCs per donor were obtained by leukapheresis.

Findings and caveats that apply to the study as a whole: The small number of donors limited the genetic and exposure-history diversity represented. Sharing across a few donors was observed for approximately 5% of naive CD4, 3.5% of naive CD8, 2.3% of memory CD4, and around 0.4% of memory CD8 clonotypes. Naive subsets generally had larger estimated clonotype richness than memory subsets did. Rarefaction of sorted-subset datasets indicated incomplete sequencing despite the large sequencing depth. Clonotypes shared by all four sorted-subset donors showed higher generation probabilities than non-shared clonotypes. Based on pairwise subsampling, the degree of clonotype sharing among donors was expected to be affected by sequencing depth. Sampling was limited to blood, and TCR repertoires in tissue likely differ from TCR repertoires in blood.

From the cysteine through the phenylalanine, the CDR3 covers 14 amino acids. Only CDR3 DNA remains: 42 bases, in frame from the first base. From V the trimming removes 4 bases and from J it removes 7 bases, while the gene matches leave 7 bases of the junction unaccounted for. Per the germline V gene, SGHRS is the CDR1 and YFSETQ is the CDR2. The donors were healthy, HIV-negative adults who had no recently reported acute infections or vaccinations. Every donor was a Caucasian adult living in Nashville, Tennessee, USA. Magnetic negative selection was used to enrich CD4+ T cells, after which naive cells were positively selected on CD45RA and the negative fraction became the memory subset. Blood was obtained by leukapheresis, after which PBMCs were separated by Ficoll-Histopaque density gradient centrifugation and cryopreserved in liquid nitrogen vapor phase. Purity and quantity of every magnetically sorted T cell population were checked by analytical flow cytometry. From each sorted fraction, genomic DNA was isolated and quantified by UV absorbance on a Nanodrop 2000c.

TCR CDR3 regions were amplified from genomic DNA by multiplex PCR using the deep immunoSEQ assay. Genomic DNA extracted from each cell subset was distributed evenly over all wells of several immunoSEQ 96-well plates, and each plate served as one replicate. For sorted subsets, about 200 ng genomic DNA, equal to some 28,000 T cell genomes, was loaded into each replicate PCR. Purified libraries were quantified with a Qubit 3.0 fluorometer, sized on a Bioanalyzer 2100, and re-quantified with the KAPA Library Quantification kit. Each immunoSEQ 96-well plate was sequenced on its own single-read 150-cycle Illumina NextSeq 550 flow cell. As for the authors' bioinformatics: Because the immunoSEQ output included only junctional sequences and no quality scores, the filtering could not be the same as the filtering used for full-length reads. To assign V/J genes and CDR3, sequences were annotated against IMGT germline references using PyIR, a Python wrapper for IgBLAST v1.9. Any read was removed if the V/J assignment was weak (E-value above 1e-6), the CDR3 was missing, or the read contained stop codons, out-of-frame junctions, or ambiguous translated residues. V3J clonotypes were defined as sequences sharing the same inferred V gene, J gene, and CDR3 amino acid sequence. Percentage overlap between repertoires was calculated by dividing the number of shared unique clonotypes by the size of the smaller repertoire. Richness of each repertoire was evaluated using RTK rarefaction, the Chao1 estimator, and Recon v2.1 estimates of unobserved clonotypes. Generation probabilities for all TCRbeta clonotypes obtained by the gDNA method from a handful of donors were computed using OLGA. As stored in TCRdb, this immuneACCESS dataset retains in-frame rearrangements with V and J assigned. A fraction of the clones does not appear; measured against another copy, unresolved V genes explain less than half of the discrepancy, and the remainder lacks a known reason. V and J calls and clone size come straight from that table; D and trimming were deduced from the DNA. This sample comprises 600,000 to 750,000 clones, about three quarters of them detected only once. Roughly 1.8% of the sample lies in the top ten.

In regard to this clone: Its antigen is still unknown. Qualities for individual bases were not recorded, and no much larger clone is one base off.

The sequence was collected from a woman aged 30 to 39 in good health. Sequenced: memory CD4+ T cells sorted from blood. Read against the paper, the sample's cell subset or site label means: CD45RA-negative fraction. The rearrangement joined TRBV5-1 to TRBJ2-1; 8 middle bases align to TRBD2. Read as DNA, the sequence is TGCGCCAGCAGCCCGGGACTAGGTCCAAATGAGCAGTTCTTC. It is translated as CASSPGLGPNEQFF.